This TCR beta chain came from a study of T cell clonality in common variable immunodeficiency. This clone was recorded at least ten times. Its antigen remains unknown. The read terminates 3 residues before the CDR3 end, so the remaining end is supplied by the germline J gene. Germline CDR1 is KGHSH and CDR2 is LQKENI. The length of the CDR3 is 17 residues. The trim removed 6 bases at V and 4 bases at J, leaving 14 bases unmatched. TCRdb's table, derived via immunoSEQ multiplex PCR, lists solely in-frame clones and lacks some. This repertoire holds 45,000 to 70,000 clones, and none appear only once. Study-level results: In common variable immunodeficiency, TCR beta chains reportedly carried fewer deletions and N-nucleotide insertions. The cause of increased CVID clonality remains unclear without subpopulation sequencing. Links between repertoire features and CVID complications were heterogeneity-limited.

This clonotype originated in a person aged 18-70 years in good health. This chain uses TRBV18 with TRBJ2-4; 8 bases line up with TRBD1. Sequencing used peripheral blood mononuclear cells. CDR3: CASSLNTGTGQKNIQYF. The sequenced CDR3 bases are TGTGCCAGCTCCCTCAACACGGGGACAGGTCAGAAAAACATT.